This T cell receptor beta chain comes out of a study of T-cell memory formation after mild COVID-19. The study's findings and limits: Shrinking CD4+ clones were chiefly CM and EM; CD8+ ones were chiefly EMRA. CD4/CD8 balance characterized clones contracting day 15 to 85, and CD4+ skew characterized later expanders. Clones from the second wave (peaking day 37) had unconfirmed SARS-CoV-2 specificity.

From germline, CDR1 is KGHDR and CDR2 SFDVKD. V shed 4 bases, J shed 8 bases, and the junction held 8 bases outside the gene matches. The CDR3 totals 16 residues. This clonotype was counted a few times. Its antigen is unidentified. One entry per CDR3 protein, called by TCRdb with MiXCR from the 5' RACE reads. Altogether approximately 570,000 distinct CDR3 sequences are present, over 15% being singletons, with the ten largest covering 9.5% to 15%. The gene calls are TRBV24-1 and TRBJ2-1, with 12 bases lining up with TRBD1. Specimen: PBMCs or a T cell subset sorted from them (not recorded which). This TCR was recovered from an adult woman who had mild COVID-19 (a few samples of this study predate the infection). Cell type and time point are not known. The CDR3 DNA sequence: TGTGCCACCAGTGACCCTCCGGGACAGGGGGCGTATGAGCAGTTCTTC. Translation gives CATSDPPGQGAYEQFF.